This T cell receptor (beta chain) was recovered during a study of early T cells in non-severe SARS-CoV-2 infection. The CDR3 is 16 amino acids long, termini counted. Germline CDR1 and CDR2: MNHEY and SMNVEV (reference sequence). TCRdb processed the 5' RACE reads anew with MiXCR; each CDR3 protein has one entry. The sample carries 60,000 to 70,000 distinct CDR3 sequences, less than 5% recorded once. This clonotype has a count of ten or more. It is unclear where the CDR3 begins or ends on the DNA, so no DNA is shown, and the CDR3 is as TCRdb lists it. The receptor comes from an adult who was a healthcare worker with PCR-confirmed SARS-CoV-2 infection or an uninfected control (not recorded which). The sequencing sample was made of whole blood. V is TRBV27 and J is TRBJ1-4; the tabulated D call, TRBD1, remains unverified against the DNA. CDR3 protein: CASSSSFGGAEEKLFF.